This T cell receptor (beta chain) is drawn from a study of monozygotic twins with inflammatory bowel disease. Each TCR library used around 4,000 ng of total RNA. Template switching incorporated UMIs with a 6-nucleotide sample barcode. Each CDR3 protein gets one entry in TCRdb, which reprocessed the 5' RACE reads and gives no DNA. The sample data list approximately 330,000 distinct CDR3 sequences. The CDR3 runs 13 residues. The germline gives CDR1 KGHSH, CDR2 LQKENI. Study-level points and caveats: It was in IBD patients that TCRbeta diversity (inverse Simpson) was lower than in healthy co-twins.

In regard to this clonotype: Antigen: not known.

The sample taken for sequencing was blood. The rearrangement links TRBV18 to TRBJ2-7; TCRdb gives TRBD2 as the D gene, but with no DNA this cannot be confirmed. This clonotype was sampled from a human donor with ulcerative colitis or Crohn's disease, or a healthy co-twin of an affected twin (not recorded which). CDR3 sequence: CASLKTSENEQYF.